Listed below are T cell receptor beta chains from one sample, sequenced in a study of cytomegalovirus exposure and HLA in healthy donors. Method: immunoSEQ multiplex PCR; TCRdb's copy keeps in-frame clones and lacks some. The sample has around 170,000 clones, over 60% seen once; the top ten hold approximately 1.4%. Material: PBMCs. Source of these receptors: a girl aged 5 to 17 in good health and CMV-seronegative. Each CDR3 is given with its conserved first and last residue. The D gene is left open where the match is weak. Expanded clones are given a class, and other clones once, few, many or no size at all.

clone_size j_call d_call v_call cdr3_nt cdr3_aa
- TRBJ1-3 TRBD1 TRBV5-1 TGCGCCAGCAGCTTGGGGACAGGGGTATCCTCTGGAAACACCATATATTTT CASSLGTGVSSGNTIYF
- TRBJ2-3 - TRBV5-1 TGCGCCAGCAGCTTAGCGGGCAGCACAGATACGCAGTATTTT CASSLAGSTDTQYF
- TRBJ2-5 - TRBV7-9 TGTGCCAGCAGCGCACAGGTAGGGCAGCAAGAGACCCAGTACTTC CASSAQVGQQETQYF
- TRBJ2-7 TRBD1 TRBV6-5 TGTGCCAGCAGTTACTGGACAGGGGAGCAGTACTTC CASSYWTGEQYF
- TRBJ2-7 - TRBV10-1 TGCGCCAGCAGTGAGGGACAGCCTACTCTTTCCTACGAGCAGTACTTC CASSEGQPTLSYEQYF
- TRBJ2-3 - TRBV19 TGTGCCAGTAGTACACTAGATCCCACAGATACGCAGTATTTT CASSTLDPTDTQYF
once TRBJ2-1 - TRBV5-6 TGTGCCAGCACCTCGGGACTCACCCCTGGTGGTGAGCAGTTCTTC CASTSGLTPGGEQFF
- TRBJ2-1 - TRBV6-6 TGTGCCAGCAGTTACTCAATCGATGAGCAGTTCTTC CASSYSIDEQFF
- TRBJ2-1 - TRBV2 TGTGCCAGCAGTGAATTAGGGGCGGGGCTGGACAATGAGCAGTTCTTC CASSELGAGLDNEQFF
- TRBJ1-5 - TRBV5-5 TGTGCCAGCAGCTTTGAACCCGGACTGCATCAGCCCCAGCATTTT CASSFEPGLHQPQHF
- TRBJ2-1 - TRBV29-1 TGCAGCGTTTCTAGAAATGAGCAGTTCTTC CSVSRNEQFF
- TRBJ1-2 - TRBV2 TGTGCCAGCAGTGGGCCCCAGGGCTCTAACTATGGCTACACCTTC CASSGPQGSNYGYTF
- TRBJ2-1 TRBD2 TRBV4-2 TGTGCCAGCAGCCGCGGGACTAGCGGGGCCAATGAGCAGTTCTTC CASSRGTSGANEQFF
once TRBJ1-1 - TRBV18 TGTGCCAGCTCACCAAAACAGGGCCACACTGAAGCTTTCTTT CASSPKQGHTEAFF